These 21 T cell receptor beta chains came from one sample sequenced in a study of blood T cells in healthy people across ages. Then a second PCR, running roughly 7 to 11 cycles, was carried out with a sample-barcoded 5' primer and a J-beta primer mix. TCRdb itself ran the 5' RACE reads through MiXCR, one entry per CDR3 protein. The repertoire consists of 650,000 to 1,000,000 distinct CDR3 sequences, with 35% to 40% occurring once and the leading ten covering 10% to 15%. The sample consisted of blood. Every receptor here comes from a man between 18 and 29 years old in good health.

V usage is TRBV7-2 and J usage is TRBJ2-1; D is perhaps TRBD1 (6 bases). Germline V gene lookup returns CDR1 SGHTA and CDR2 FQGNSA. The length of the CDR3 is 17 residues. The ends were cut back, 5 bases at V and 4 bases at J, with 21 bases in the middle. CDR3 in amino acids: CASSRNPGTSFYNEQFF. CDR3 bases: TGTGCCAGCAGCCGTAATCCCGGGACAAGTTTTTACAATGAGCAGTTCTTC.

For this clonotype: The junction differs from germline at one of its ends, possibly a read error. The rearrangement joins TRBV7-2 to TRBJ1-5; D possibly corresponds to TRBD1 (6 bases). Germline-derived CDR1 and CDR2 are SGHTA and FQGNSA. The length of the CDR3 is 16 residues. CDR3 DNA sequence: TGTGCCAGCAGTTTAGGACCGGGGGCCCCGGATTTGTCTCAGCATTTT. This sequence encodes CASSLGPGAPDLSQHF.

This clonotype was seen a few times. The chain couples TRBV15 to TRBJ2-3; 10 bases fit TRBD2. Germline loops: CDR1 LNHNV, CDR2 YYDKDF (reference sequence). Unmatched junction bases numbered 6, after V lost 1 base and J lost 2 bases. The CDR3 is 17 amino acids. The CDR3 region has the DNA TGTGCCACCAGCAGAGTTCTAGCGGGGGCCTTCACAGATACGCAGTATTTT. As protein: CATSRVLAGAFTDTQYF. The full variable domain, completed using reference TRBV15 and TRBJ2-3, is DAMVIQNPRYQVTQFGKPVTLSCSQTLNHNVMYWYQQKSSQAPKLLFHYYDKDFNNEADTPDNFQSRRPNTSFCFLDIRSPGLGDTAMYLCATSRVLAGAFTDTQYFGPGTRLTVL.

There are a few counts of this clonotype. The rearrangement links TRBV7-3 to TRBJ1-1; 11 nucleotides line up with TRBD1. The junction had 5 bases not matched to a gene; V was cut back by 5 bases and J by 6 bases. The CDR3 has 14 residues. Germline V gene data show CDR1 as SGHTA and CDR2 as FQGTGA. In DNA, the CDR3 is TGTGCCAGCAGCCGCCGGGACAGGGGGTCTGAAGCTTTCTTT. Encoded protein: CASSRRDRGSEAFF.

The chain carries TRBV6-2 or TRBV6-3 and TRBJ2-5; 8 bases agree with TRBD2. V gave up 4 bases and J gave up 11 bases; unmatched junction bases: 21. The CDR3 runs to 17 residues. Per the germline V gene, CDR1 is MNHEY and CDR2 is SVGEGT. The CDR3 is CASSLRRTGTRVTEQYF. The CDR3 coding sequence is TGTGCCAGCAGTTTAAGAAGAACCGGGACTAGGGTAACGGAGCAGTACTTC.

The chain is built from TRBV28 and TRBJ2-5; D ambiguous. This CDR3 spans 16 amino acids. Germline loops: CDR1 MDHEN, CDR2 SYDVKM. Trimming cost V 2 bases and J 11 bases, with 24 bases left between them. The CDR3: CASSLLGNIRNNEQYF. For the CDR3, the DNA is TGTGCCAGCAGTTTACTTGGGAATATCCGTAACAATGAGCAGTACTTC.

This clonotype was detected a few times. The J gene is TRBJ2-1, the V gene TRBV6-5, with TRBD1 as a possible D gene (7 bases). V was pared by 10 bases and J by 4 bases, with 23 bases between. Per the germline V gene, CDR1 is MNHEY and CDR2 is SVGAGI. The CDR3 is 16 residues long. CDR3 coding DNA: TGTGCCAACGCGTCAAACGTGGCAGGGGGGTACAATGAGCAGTTCTTC. Translated, it gives CANASNVAGGYNEQFF.

The J gene is TRBJ2-3, the V gene TRBV20-1, with 8 bases aligning to TRBD2. This CDR3 contains 14 residues. With V trimmed by 8 bases and J by 1 base, 8 bases remained unmatched. Germline V gene lookup returns CDR1 DFQATT and CDR2 SNEGSKA (reference sequence). The CDR3, as DNA: TGCAGTCACCGAGCGGGACTAGGCACAGATACGCAGTATTTT. Translated, it gives CSHRAGLGTDTQYF.

The chain is built from TRBV20-1 and TRBJ2-5; TRBD2 matches 7 bases. The germline V gene has CDR1 DFQATT and CDR2 SNEGSKA (reference sequence). The CDR3 loop spans 12 amino acids. V trimming: 4 bases; J trimming: 4 bases; junction bases outside the gene matches: 3. DNA for the CDR3: TGCAGTGCTACCGGGGGGTCAGAGACCCAGTACTTC. It yields the protein CSATGGSETQYF.

The V call is TRBV5-1, the J call TRBJ2-2; D is undetermined. CDR1 and CDR2 from the germline V gene are SGHRS and YFSETQ. The ends were cut back, 4 bases at V and 0 bases at J, with 7 bases in the middle. The CDR3 spans 14 residues. CDR3 sequence reads: CASSVVTNTGELFF. CDR3 in DNA: TGCGCCAGCAGCGTGGTGACGAACACCGGGGAGCTGTTTTTT. The full variable domain, with the rest looked up from reference TRBV5-1 and TRBJ2-2, is KAGVTQTPRYLIKTRGQQVTLSCSPISGHRSVSWYQQTPGQGLQFLFEYFSETQRNKGNFPGRFSGRQFSNSRSEMNVSTLELGDSALYLCASSVVTNTGELFFGEGSRLTVL.

The V gene is TRBV9, the J gene TRBJ2-2; D tentatively fits TRBD1 or TRBD2 (5 bases each). V gave up 2 bases and J gave up 6 bases, with 8 bases separating them. Looked up from germline, CDR1 is SGDLS and CDR2 is YYNGEE. The CDR3 consists of 13 residues. As DNA, the CDR3 is TGTGCCAGCAGCGTTCGGGGCCCCGGGGAGCTGTTTTTT. This codes for CASSVRGPGELFF.

This clonotype was observed a few times. This sequence joins TRBV6-6 and TRBJ1-3; D is unresolved. Germline V gives CDR1 MNHNY, CDR2 SVGAGI (reference sequence). Deletions cut 4 bases from V and 0 bases from J, with 7 bases between. This CDR3 has 14 residues. Written as DNA, the CDR3 is TGTGCCAGCAGTTCGACGCCCTCTGGAAACACCATATATTTT. Protein sequence: CASSSTPSGNTIYF.

This chain joins TRBV5-1 and TRBJ2-3; no definite D call. V was clipped by 0 bases and J by 0 bases, with 8 bases between them. CDR1 is SGHRS and CDR2 is YFSETQ in the germline V gene. The CDR3 runs to 15 residues. The DNA of the CDR3 is TGCGCCAGCAGCTTGGGCCCAACGAGCACAGATACGCAGTATTTT. Amino acid sequence: CASSLGPTSTDTQYF.

Worth noting for this clonotype: Given a much more abundant clone one base away, this may be a read error. The genes are TRBV29-1 and TRBJ2-5, with D possibly TRBD2 on 5 matching bases. CDR1 and CDR2 (germline): SQVTM, ANQGSEA. The CDR3 is 12 amino acids. V was shortened by 7 bases and J by 5 bases, with 14 bases between the two germline ends. CDR3 bases: TGCAGCGCTTACGACAAGCGGGAGACCCAGTACTTC. Residues: CSAYDKRETQYF.

Notes on this clonotype: A much larger clone differs from this one at a single base, so this may be a read error. The genes are TRBV12-3 or TRBV12-4 and TRBJ1-2; D remains unclear. The CDR3 contains 14 residues. The CDR3 region has the DNA TGTGCCAGCAGTTACGCAGCAGACTCCTATGGCTGCACCTTC. Protein: CASSYAADSYGCTF.

The CDR3 DNA reads TGTGCCAGCAGTCATACAGGGACTACCGGGGAGCTGTTTTTT. This sequence encodes CASSHTGTTGELFF. The chain couples TRBV12-3 or TRBV12-4 to TRBJ2-2, with D perhaps TRBD1 or TRBD2 (6 bases each). The CDR3 totals 14 residues. The germline V and J ends were trimmed by 5 bases and 5 bases, with 12 bases remaining between them.

The chain is built from TRBV4-3 and TRBJ2-4; tentative D call: TRBD2 (6 bases). This CDR3 is 17 amino acids long. Germline CDR1 and CDR2: LGHNA and YSLEER. Trimming pared 4 bases from V and 0 bases from J, leaving 16 bases between. The CDR3 spells CASSRFGGETAKNIQYF. As DNA, the CDR3 is TGCGCCAGCAGCCGATTCGGGGGTGAAACAGCCAAAAACATTCAGTACTTC.

The chain combines TRBV20-1 with TRBJ2-5; D gene uncertain. V lost 0 bases and J lost 13, with 18 bases in between. The CDR3 is 13 residues long. Looked up from germline, CDR1 is DFQATT and CDR2 is SNEGSKA (reference sequence). CDR3 region: CSARDRILYERYF. CDR3 DNA sequence: TGCAGTGCTAGAGACAGGATACTCTACGAGCGGTACTTC.

V and J are TRBV10-3 and TRBJ1-1, with D possibly matching TRBD1 (5 bases). V lost 8 bases and J 6 bases, leaving 13 bases between the germline ends. This CDR3 is 12 amino acids long. Germline V CDR1 and CDR2: ENHRY, SYGVKD. Written as DNA, the CDR3 is TGTGCCATCGGGGGGGATCGGGCTGAAGCTTTCTTT. Its protein product is CAIGGDRAEAFF.

The table lists this clonotype with many counts. The CDR3 DNA follows: TGTGCCAGCAGACAATGGGGACAGGGTAACACTGAAGCTTTCTTT. Protein product: CASRQWGQGNTEAFF. The chain couples TRBV12-3 or TRBV12-4 to TRBJ1-1; 9 bases line up with TRBD1. The trim removed 6 bases at V and 2 bases at J, leaving 7 bases unmatched. The CDR3 is 15 residues long.

CDR3 bases: TGTGCCAGCAGTTTGAAACGGGGGGCCAGGGATGAGCAGTTCTTC. Amino acids: CASSLKRGARDEQFF. This chain connects TRBV12-3 or TRBV12-4 to TRBJ2-1, with D tentatively TRBD2 (7 bases). With 3 bases removed from V and 8 bases from J, the gap between germline ends came to 17 bases. The CDR3 sequence is 15 residues long.